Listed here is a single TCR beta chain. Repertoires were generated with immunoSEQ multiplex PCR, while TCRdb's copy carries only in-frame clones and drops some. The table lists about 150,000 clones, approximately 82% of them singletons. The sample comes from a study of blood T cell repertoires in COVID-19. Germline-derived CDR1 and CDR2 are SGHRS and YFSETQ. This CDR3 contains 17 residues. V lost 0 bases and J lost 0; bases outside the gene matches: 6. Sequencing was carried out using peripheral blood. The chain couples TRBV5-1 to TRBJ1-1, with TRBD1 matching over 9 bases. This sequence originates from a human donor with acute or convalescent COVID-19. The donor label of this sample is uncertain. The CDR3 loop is CASSLVGTGSMNTEAFF. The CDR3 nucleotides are TGCGCCAGCAGCTTGGTCGGGACAGGGAGCATGAACACTGAAGCTTTCTTT.